This section outlines one T cell receptor beta chain sequence together with its context. The entry originates in a study of cytomegalovirus exposure and HLA in healthy donors. The PCR contained 60 Vbeta and 13 Jbeta primers. In the source study's methods: As a later analysis found, there were 70 million to 80 million unique TCR beta chains, of which some 9.9 million were shared. Method: immunoSEQ multiplex PCR; TCRdb's copy keeps in-frame clones and lacks some. Clonal size and the V and J genes are those of that table, whereas D and trimming came from the DNA. The data contain about 300,000 clones, 75% to 90% of them singletons. V shed 6 bases and J 4 bases; nucleotides not matched to a gene: 11. The CDR3 is 16 amino acids. Germline-derived CDR1 and CDR2 are MNHEY and SMNVEV (reference sequence).

This chain joins TRBV27 and TRBJ2-7, with 11 bases aligning to TRBD2. Sequencing was performed on PBMCs. This clonotype originated in a man between 35 and 55 years old in good health and CMV-seropositive. DNA of the CDR3: TGTGCCAGCAGGACTAGCGGGACCCCTATAGTATACGAGCAGTACTTC. Protein product: CASRTSGTPIVYEQYF.